Listed here is a single T cell receptor beta chain. Its target antigen remains unknown. Base-call qualities are not available, and no considerably larger clone is one nucleotide away. The CDR1 and CDR2 encoded by the germline V gene are KGHSY and FQNENV. V ends up 2 bases short and J 2 bases short, with an unmatched junction base count of 1. The CDR3 goes from the cysteine to the phenylalanine over 15 residues. The DNA shown is the 45-base CDR3, in frame from base 1. This entry is derived from a study of blood T cell repertoires in COVID-19 (dated by TCRdb to 2020 to 2021). Broadly, across the study: Collaborator samples came from the United States, Italy and Spain and covered acute and convalescent phases of COVID-19. Sample metadata almost always included a de-identified subject ID, COVID-19 status, age in years and sex. Deeply sampled blood TCRbeta repertoires from subjects exposed to, actively infected with, or recovered from COVID-19 were included in the dataset. The repertoires were released in a freely available public database meant as a resource for research on the immune response to SARS-CoV-2. The prospective study material was composed of cDNA or gDNA derived from T cells, B-cell-depleted T cells, or PBMCs. The samples were drawn from two sources: the first 160 participants of the ongoing ImmuneRACE study, and 950 to 1,500 subjects contributed by 6 global collaborators. Where available, HLA class I and class II types were taken from metadata supplied by the sample provider and were not determined by assay-based typing. Study-level results and caveats: How much clinical and demographic metadata was included differed by source and by participant, and the metadata was provided uncurated.

The collaborating institutions used their own protocols to collect whole blood in K2EDTA tubes. Collaborator samples were shipped for TCRbeta analysis as frozen whole blood, isolated PBMCs, or DNA extracted from either sample type. TCRbeta CDR3 regions were amplified from genomic DNA by means of the immunoSEQ Assay, a bias-controlled multiplex PCR. The original pipeline was this. Nucleated cell counts per sample were estimated from amplification of reference gene primers within the assay. Sequence reads were collapsed and filtered to measure the absolute abundance of every unique TCRbeta CDR3 rearrangement. For each sample, productive Simpson clonality was calculated by taking the square root of Simpson's diversity index across productive rearrangements. TCRdb took this table from immuneACCESS and kept in-frame rearrangements with V and J called. Such tables lack part of the clones; where checked against another copy, unresolved V genes explain under half of the gap, and the rest is unexplained. The V and J calls and clone size are taken from that table; D and trimming were inferred from the DNA. The sample table contains around 200,000 clones; only one count was recorded for around 82% of them. The top ten hold 9.8% of the sample.

Sequenced material: peripheral blood. The clonotype originates from a woman older than 75 with acute or convalescent COVID-19. The V and J segments used are TRBV16 and TRBJ2-7; 12 central bases correspond to TRBD1. In nucleotide form, the sequence is TGTGCCAGCAGCCAAGGGACAGGGGGCACCTACGAGCAGTACTTC. This gives the protein CASSQGTGGTYEQYF.